These 3 T cell receptor beta chains originate from one sample sequenced in a study of regulatory T cells in long-lasting Graves disease. Specified time point: newly diagnosed GD, antithyroid drugs for less than 3 months. The TCR library used RNA extracted from PBMCs. Relying on iRepertoire HTBI primers and Arm-PCR of CDR3 regions, the team built TCR beta libraries. MiXCR was run by TCRdb on the multiplex PCR reads, yielding one entry per CDR3 protein. The table lists hundreds of thousands of distinct CDR3 sequences, roughly 15% of them singletons. The data also belong to a second study, concerning T cells in Graves' hyperthyroidism and ophthalmopathy.

Sequenced here: peripheral blood mononuclear cells (PBMCs), sampled at new diagnosis, from a patient treated with antithyroid drugs. The source of these receptors is a woman in her 30s with Graves disease.

Many counts were recorded for this clonotype. The genes are TRBV6-1 and TRBJ2-1; the D is unclear. V shed 10 bases and J shed 8 bases, with 18 bases lying between them. This CDR3 has 13 residues. Looked up from germline, CDR1 is MNHNS and CDR2 is SASEGT. CDR3: CATKPVSPDEQFF. In DNA, the CDR3 is TGTGCCACCAAACCCGTTAGTCCCGATGAGCAGTTCTTC.

This clonotype came up once. This likely came from a read error, as a far larger clone is one base away. This chain uses TRBV11-1 with TRBJ2-3; 7 bases are shared with TRBD1. V was pared by 5 bases and J by 3 bases, with 5 bases of the junction left unmatched. The CDR3 has 14 amino acids. Germline values: CDR1 SGHAT, CDR2 FQDESV (reference sequence). CDR3 sequence (DNA): TGTGCCAGCAGCCAGACAGGGCAAACAGATACGCAGTATTTT. It encodes CASSQTGQTDTQYF. The complete variable domain, with remaining parts taken from reference TRBV11-1 and TRBJ2-3, reads EAEVAQSPRYKITEKSQAVAFWCDPISGHATLYWYRQILGQGPELLVQFQDESVVDDSQLPKDRFSAERLKGVDSTLKIQPAELGDSAMYLCASSQTGQTDTQYFGPGTRLTVL.

In its sample, this clonotype was seen many times. V gene TRBV6-1 combines with J gene TRBJ1-3; TRBD1 aligns across 7 bases. Trimming at V came to 6 bases and at J to 2 bases, leaving 13 bases not matched to a gene. Germline CDR1 reads MNHNS; CDR2 reads SASEGT. The CDR3 contains 17 residues. In nucleotides, the CDR3 is TGTGCCAGCAGACCGAGAGGTGGACAGGAAGCTGGAAACACCATATATTTT. It specifies CASRPRGGQEAGNTIYF.